Here is one T cell receptor (beta chain) with its context. Its antigen is still unknown. TCR beta sequencing covered blood CD8+ and CD4+ T cells. Negative magnetic isolation gave CD8+ and CD4+ cells; FACS enriched CD8+ TEMRA. The entry originates in a study of CD8 T cells in Susac syndrome. Study conclusions and caveats: The authors acknowledged that the study's TCR sequencing and HLA analysis involved relatively few individuals.

Random hexamers were used to reverse transcribe an amount of 0.5 to 1 ug RNA. Across 54 Vbeta and 13 Jbeta, immunoSEQ multiplex PCR amplified TCR beta CDR3. TCRdb redid the calling of the immunoSEQ multiplex PCR reads with MiXCR, one entry per CDR3 protein. The sample includes some 180,000 distinct CDR3 sequences, over 85% of them seen just once. The sequenced sample consisted of CD4+ T cells from PBMCs. The clonotype comes from a human donor in good health.

Written as DNA, the CDR3 is TGTGCCAGAGCTGGGGGCCCCGTCAGAGGGGCCCTCCACTTT. Amino acid sequence: CARAGGPVRGALHF. The rearrangement links TRBV9 to TRBJ1-6, with D maybe TRBD1 (6 bases). This CDR3 is built from 14 residues. V lost 8 bases, J lost 14 bases, and 23 bases lay in between. Germline assignment: CDR1 SGDLS and CDR2 YYNGEE.